Ten or more counts support the clone carrying this TCR beta chain. This sample was taken from a study of blood T cell repertoires in COVID-19. Study at large: Specimens from acute and convalescent COVID-19 originated in the United States, Italy and Spain. Sources were T cells, B-cell-depleted T cells, or PBMCs; the material itself was cDNA or gDNA.

The CDR3 sequence is 15 residues long. V shed 6 bases and J 7 bases; nucleotides not matched to a gene: 5. Germline V gene data show CDR1 as MNHEY and CDR2 as SVGAGI. Seattle-derived patients entered the study during active infection and were followed longitudinally. Some clones are missing from TCRdb's copy, which holds only in-frame ones; the method was immunoSEQ multiplex PCR. The sample consists of a few hundred thousand clones, 89% of them appearing once. This receptor was identified in a woman aged 30 to 39 with COVID-19, enrolled during active disease. This chain connects TRBV6-5 to TRBJ2-1; 14 bases line up with TRBD2. Material: peripheral blood. CDR3 DNA sequence: TGTGCCAGCAGATCGGGACTAGCGGGGGAAAATGAGCAGTTCTTC. Residues: CASRSGLAGENEQFF.